The clone carrying this T cell receptor (beta chain) was seen at least ten times. The antigen is undetermined. The data were obtained in a study of tumor-infiltrating lymphocytes in primary liver carcinoma. Trimming pared 5 bases from V and 5 bases from J, leaving 16 bases between. CDR3 length: 15 amino acids. Starting material for RNA and DNA co-extraction consisted of roughly 19-30 mg of unsorted bulk tissue. Those sampled were patients whose primary liver carcinoma was treated by surgical resection. TCR beta cDNA was prepared out of approximately 500 ng total RNA by means of a constant-region primer. Libraries covering TCR beta were generated through three nested multiplex PCR rounds (using a slightly modified ARM-PCR). A C-beta reverse primer and TRBV1-TRBV30 forward primers served in each of the first two PCR rounds, at ten to eleven cycles apiece. TCRdb used MiXCR to reprocess the multiplex PCR reads, holding one entry per CDR3 protein. Of roughly 100,000 distinct CDR3 sequences in the sample, 55% to 80% were seen once.

Regarding the study as a whole: Top-250-clone fractions were significantly higher in tumors than in blood (p = 0.039).

The genes are TRBV12-3 or TRBV12-4 and TRBJ1-5; D gene ambiguous. The receptor was isolated from a woman aged 55-70 years with primary liver carcinoma and hepatitis B virus infection. Material: liver tumor tissue from sampling region 2. Subset noted: tumor region T2, inferior pole. DNA for the CDR3: TGTGCCAGCAGTCCGACAACGAGCTCCGATCAGCCCCAGCATTTT. Translation gives CASSPTTSSDQPQHF.